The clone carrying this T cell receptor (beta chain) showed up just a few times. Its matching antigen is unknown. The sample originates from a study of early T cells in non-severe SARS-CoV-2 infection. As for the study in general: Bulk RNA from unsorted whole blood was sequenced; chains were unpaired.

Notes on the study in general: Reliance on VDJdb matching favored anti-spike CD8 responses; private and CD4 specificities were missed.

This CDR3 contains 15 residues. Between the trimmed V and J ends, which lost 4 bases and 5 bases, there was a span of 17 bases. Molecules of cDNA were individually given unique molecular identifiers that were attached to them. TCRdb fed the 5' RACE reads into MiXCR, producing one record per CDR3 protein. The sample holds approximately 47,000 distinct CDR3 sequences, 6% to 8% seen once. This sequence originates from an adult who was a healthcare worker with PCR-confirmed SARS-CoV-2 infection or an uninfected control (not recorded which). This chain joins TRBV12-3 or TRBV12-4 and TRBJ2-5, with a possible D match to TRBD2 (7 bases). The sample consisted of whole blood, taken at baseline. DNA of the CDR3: TGTGCCAGCAGTTGGTCGGCGGGGGCGCAGGAGACCCAGTACTTC. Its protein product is CASSWSAGAQETQYF.